This is a list of T cell receptor beta chains from one sample in a study of identical twins. TCRdb used MiXCR to reprocess the 5' RACE reads, holding one entry per CDR3 protein. The repertoire holds hundreds of thousands of distinct CDR3 sequences, with 18% as singletons. In addition, the sample was reused for a study of T cells expressing NK-cell markers.

The sample comprised PBMCs. The receptors derive from a woman aged 18 to 35 in good health. Both conserved end residues are part of each CDR3. Fields, in order: V gene, CDR3 protein.

v_call: TRBV3-1; cdr3_aa: CASSQDRASDTNTGELFF
v_call: TRBV29-1; cdr3_aa: CSVVRTGGARDNEQFF
v_call: TRBV18; cdr3_aa: CASSPWTQETQYF
v_call: TRBV12-3/TRBV12-4; cdr3_aa: CASRPYIPTDTQYF
v_call: TRBV7-9; cdr3_aa: CASSLEGAGYTF
v_call: TRBV12-3/TRBV12-4; cdr3_aa: CASSLDPGLAGEADTQYF
v_call: TRBV12-3/TRBV12-4; cdr3_aa: CASSRTTVNYGYTF
v_call: TRBV12-3/TRBV12-4; cdr3_aa: CASSQDGSGANVLTF
v_call: TRBV5-1; cdr3_aa: CASSLEGGWGNEQFF
v_call: TRBV12-3/TRBV12-4; cdr3_aa: CASSSYRDQQETQYF
v_call: TRBV28; cdr3_aa: CASGTGGFGSGELFF
v_call: TRBV12-3/TRBV12-4; cdr3_aa: CASNLRGDTEAFF
v_call: TRBV20-1; cdr3_aa: CSALSRDNTEAFF
v_call: TRBV7-9; cdr3_aa: CACSRGLDEQFF
v_call: TRBV6-2/TRBV6-3; cdr3_aa: CATGGDPAPYEQYF
v_call: TRBV7-9; cdr3_aa: CASSTISTGELFF
v_call: TRBV20-1; cdr3_aa: CSATRTVEVYGYEQYF
v_call: TRBV6-5; cdr3_aa: CASSYSKTSGGGDTQYF
v_call: TRBV5-1; cdr3_aa: CASSFGVMNTGELFF
v_call: TRBV5-6; cdr3_aa: CASSLPRIVNTEAFF
v_call: TRBV12-3/TRBV12-4; cdr3_aa: CASSAGTPYGYTF
v_call: TRBV29-1; cdr3_aa: CSFRGGSGYTF
v_call: TRBV7-2; cdr3_aa: CASKASGSGDTQYF
v_call: TRBV27; cdr3_aa: CASSTRGGYEQYF
v_call: TRBV24-1; cdr3_aa: CATSPTGTGELFF
v_call: TRBV20-1; cdr3_aa: CSASRLSGGTGELFF
v_call: TRBV6-5; cdr3_aa: CASKGSPEKLFF
v_call: TRBV20-1; cdr3_aa: CSARGDRDYVGYGYTF
v_call: TRBV5-1; cdr3_aa: CASSLTRSNSDTQYF
v_call: TRBV7-2; cdr3_aa: CASSSSGGGPSYEQYF
v_call: TRBV10-3; cdr3_aa: CAISPGPKGSYEQYF
v_call: TRBV20-1; cdr3_aa: CSAKLAGPYNEQFF
v_call: TRBV20-1; cdr3_aa: CSAAEGVADTQYF
v_call: TRBV19; cdr3_aa: CASSNPRGDYGYTF
v_call: TRBV12-3/TRBV12-4; cdr3_aa: CASSFRGGHIQYF
v_call: TRBV9; cdr3_aa: CASSRARVDYGYTF
v_call: TRBV20-1; cdr3_aa: CSARPHGLASYEQYF
v_call: TRBV6-5; cdr3_aa: CASSYSGAAQAFF
v_call: TRBV20-1; cdr3_aa: CSGGGPNTEAFF
v_call: TRBV20-1; cdr3_aa: CSAQTSGRFGGIYNEQFF